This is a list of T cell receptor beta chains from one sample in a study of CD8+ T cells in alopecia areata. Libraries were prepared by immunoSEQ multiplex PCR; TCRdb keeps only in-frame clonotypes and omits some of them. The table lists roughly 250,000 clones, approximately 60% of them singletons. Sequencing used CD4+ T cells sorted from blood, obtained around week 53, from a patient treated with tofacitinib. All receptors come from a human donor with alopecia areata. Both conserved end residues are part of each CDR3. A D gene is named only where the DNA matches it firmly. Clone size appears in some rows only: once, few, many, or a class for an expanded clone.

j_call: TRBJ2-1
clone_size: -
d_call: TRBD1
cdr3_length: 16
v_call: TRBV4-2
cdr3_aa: CASSQEVGQSYNEQFF
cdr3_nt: TGTGCCAGCAGCCAAGAGGTGGGACAGTCCTACAATGAGCAGTTCTTC

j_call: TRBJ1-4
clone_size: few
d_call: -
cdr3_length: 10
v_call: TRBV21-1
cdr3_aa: CASSIAPESF
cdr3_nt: TGTGCCAGCAGCATTGCCCCGGAGTCCTTT

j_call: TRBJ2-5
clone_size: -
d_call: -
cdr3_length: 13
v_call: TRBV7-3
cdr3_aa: CASSLGGLETQYF
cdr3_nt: TGTGCCAGCAGCTTAGGGGGGTTGGAGACCCAGTACTTC

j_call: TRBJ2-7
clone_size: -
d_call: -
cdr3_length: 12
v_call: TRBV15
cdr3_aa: CATIGENYEQYF
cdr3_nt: TGTGCCACCATCGGGGAGAATTACGAGCAGTACTTC

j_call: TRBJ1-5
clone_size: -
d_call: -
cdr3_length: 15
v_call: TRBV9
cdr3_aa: CASSVGQASNQPQHF
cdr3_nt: TGTGCCAGCAGCGTAGGGCAGGCTAGCAATCAGCCCCAGCATTTT

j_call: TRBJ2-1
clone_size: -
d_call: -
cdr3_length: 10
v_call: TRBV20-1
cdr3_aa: CSARNNEQFF
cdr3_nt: TGCAGTGCCCGGAACAATGAGCAGTTCTTC

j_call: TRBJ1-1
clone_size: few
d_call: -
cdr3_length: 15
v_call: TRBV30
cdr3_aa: CAWGRGRIVNTEAFF
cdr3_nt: TGTGCCTGGGGGAGGGGACGCATCGTAAACACTGAAGCTTTCTTT

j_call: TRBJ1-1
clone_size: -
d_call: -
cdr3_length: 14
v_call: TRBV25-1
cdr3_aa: CASSEGLGAGYAFF
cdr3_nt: TGTGCCAGCAGTGAAGGTCTTGGGGCAGGGTATGCTTTCTTT

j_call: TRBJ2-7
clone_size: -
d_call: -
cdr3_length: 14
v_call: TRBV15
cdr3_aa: CATSRDAGNYEQYF
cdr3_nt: TGTGCCACCAGCAGAGATGCAGGAAACTACGAGCAGTACTTC

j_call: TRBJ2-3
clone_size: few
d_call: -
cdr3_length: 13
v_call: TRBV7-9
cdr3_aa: CASSLDRRDTQYF
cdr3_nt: TGTGCCAGCAGCTTAGATAGGAGGGATACGCAGTATTTT

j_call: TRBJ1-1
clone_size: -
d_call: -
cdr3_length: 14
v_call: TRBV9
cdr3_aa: CASSPSGQNTEAFF
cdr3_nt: TGTGCCAGCAGCCCCTCGGGACAGAACACTGAAGCTTTCTTT

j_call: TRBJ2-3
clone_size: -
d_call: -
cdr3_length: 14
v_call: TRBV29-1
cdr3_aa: CSVDGGRGTDTQYF
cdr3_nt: TGCAGCGTTGATGGGGGTCGGGGCACAGATACGCAGTATTTT

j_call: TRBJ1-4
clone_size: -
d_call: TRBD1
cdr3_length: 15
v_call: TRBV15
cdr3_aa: CATRDRERVGEKLFF
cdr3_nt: TGTGCCACCAGGGACAGGGAGCGGGTTGGTGAAAAACTGTTTTTT

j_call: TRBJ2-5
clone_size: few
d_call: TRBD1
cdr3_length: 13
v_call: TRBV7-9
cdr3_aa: CASSLDRGETQYF
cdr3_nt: TGTGCCAGCAGCTTAGACAGGGGGGAGACCCAGTACTTC

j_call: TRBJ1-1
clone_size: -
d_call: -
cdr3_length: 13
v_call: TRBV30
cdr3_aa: CAWTPGGGTEAFF
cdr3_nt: TGTGCCTGGACCCCCGGGGGGGGGACTGAAGCTTTCTTT

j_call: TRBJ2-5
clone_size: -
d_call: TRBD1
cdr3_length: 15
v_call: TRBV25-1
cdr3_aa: CASSRGQGRQETQYF
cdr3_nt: TGTGCCAGCAGTAGAGGACAGGGGCGCCAAGAGACCCAGTACTTC

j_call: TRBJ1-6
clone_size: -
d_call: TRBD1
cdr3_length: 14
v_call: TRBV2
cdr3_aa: CASSESQGDSPLHF
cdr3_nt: TGTGCCAGCAGTGAATCTCAGGGGGATTCGCCCCTCCACTTT

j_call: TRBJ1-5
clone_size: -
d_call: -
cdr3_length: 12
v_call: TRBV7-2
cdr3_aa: CASSLVGTPQHF
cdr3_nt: TGTGCCAGCAGCTTAGTGGGGACGCCCCAGCATTTT

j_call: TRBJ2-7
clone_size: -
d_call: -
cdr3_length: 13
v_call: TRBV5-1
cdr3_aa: CASSTGDPYEQYF
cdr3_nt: TGCGCCAGCAGCACAGGTGACCCCTACGAGCAGTACTTC

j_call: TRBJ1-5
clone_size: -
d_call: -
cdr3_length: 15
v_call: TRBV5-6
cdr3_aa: CASSLYQGRNQPQHF
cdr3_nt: TGTGCCAGCAGCCTCTATCAGGGCCGAAATCAGCCCCAGCATTTT

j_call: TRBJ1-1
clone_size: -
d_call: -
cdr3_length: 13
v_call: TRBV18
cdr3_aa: CASSPKRGTEAFF
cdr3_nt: TGTGCCAGCTCACCAAAAAGGGGCACTGAAGCTTTCTTT

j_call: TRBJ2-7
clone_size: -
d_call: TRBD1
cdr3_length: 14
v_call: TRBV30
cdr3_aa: CACLGQGSSYEQYF
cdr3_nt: TGTGCCTGCCTGGGACAGGGGAGCTCCTACGAGCAGTACTTC

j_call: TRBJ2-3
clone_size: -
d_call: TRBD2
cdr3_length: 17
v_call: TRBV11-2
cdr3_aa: CASSSRLAGGHTDTQYF
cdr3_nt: TGTGCCAGCAGCTCCCGACTAGCGGGGGGCCACACAGATACGCAGTATTTT

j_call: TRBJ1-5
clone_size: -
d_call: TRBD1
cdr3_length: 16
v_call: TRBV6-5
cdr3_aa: CASSYAGTASNQPQHF
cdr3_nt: TGTGCCAGCAGTTACGCGGGGACAGCTAGCAATCAGCCCCAGCATTTT

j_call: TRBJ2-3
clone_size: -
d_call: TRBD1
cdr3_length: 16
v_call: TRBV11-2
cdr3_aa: CASSWRTGLRTDTQYF
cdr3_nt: TGTGCCAGCAGCTGGCGGACAGGGTTACGCACAGATACGCAGTATTTT

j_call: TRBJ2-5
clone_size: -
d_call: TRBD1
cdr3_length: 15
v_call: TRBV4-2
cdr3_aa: CASSQTGSNQETQYF
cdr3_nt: TGTGCCAGCAGCCAGACAGGGTCCAACCAAGAGACCCAGTACTTC

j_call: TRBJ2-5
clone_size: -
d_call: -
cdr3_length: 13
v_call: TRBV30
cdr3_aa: CAWSVGQQETQYF
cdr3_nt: TGTGCCTGGAGTGTCGGGCAGCAAGAGACCCAGTACTTC

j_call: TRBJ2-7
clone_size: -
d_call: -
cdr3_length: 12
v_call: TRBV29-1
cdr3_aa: CSAGQQVYEQYF
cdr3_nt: TGCAGCGCCGGCCAACAGGTTTACGAGCAGTACTTC

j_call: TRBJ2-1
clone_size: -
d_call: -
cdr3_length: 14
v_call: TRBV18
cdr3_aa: CASSPRQGGYEQFF
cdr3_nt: TGTGCCAGCTCACCACGACAGGGAGGCTATGAGCAGTTCTTC

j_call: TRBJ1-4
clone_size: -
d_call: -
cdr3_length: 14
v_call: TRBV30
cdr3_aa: CAWSVGAFNEKLFF
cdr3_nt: TGTGCCTGGAGTGTAGGGGCTTTTAATGAAAAACTGTTTTTT

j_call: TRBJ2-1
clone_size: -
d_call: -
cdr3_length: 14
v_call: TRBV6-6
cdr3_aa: CASSYSPGSHEQFF
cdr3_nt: TGTGCCAGCAGTTACTCGCCAGGGAGCCATGAGCAGTTCTTC

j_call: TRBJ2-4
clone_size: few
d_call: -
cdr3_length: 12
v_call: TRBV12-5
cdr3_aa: CASGQIKNIQYF
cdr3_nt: TGTGCTAGTGGGCAGATCAAAAACATTCAGTACTTC

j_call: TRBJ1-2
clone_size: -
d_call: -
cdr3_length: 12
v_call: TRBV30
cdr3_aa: CAWTRQRGGYTF
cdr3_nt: TGTGCCTGGACAAGACAGAGGGGAGGCTACACCTTC

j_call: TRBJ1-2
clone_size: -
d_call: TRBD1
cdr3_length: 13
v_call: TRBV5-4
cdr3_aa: CASGTGGNYGHTF
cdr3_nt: TGTGCCAGCGGGACAGGGGGCAACTATGGCCACACCTTC

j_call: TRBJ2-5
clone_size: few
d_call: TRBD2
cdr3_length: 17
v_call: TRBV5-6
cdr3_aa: CASSPTTSGGGQETQYF
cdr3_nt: TGTGCCAGCAGCCCGACGACTAGCGGGGGAGGACAAGAGACCCAGTACTTC

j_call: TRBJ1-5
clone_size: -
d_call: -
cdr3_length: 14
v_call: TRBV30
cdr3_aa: CAWSRDTGNQPQHF
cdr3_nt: TGTGCCTGGTCCCGGGACACGGGCAATCAGCCCCAGCATTTT

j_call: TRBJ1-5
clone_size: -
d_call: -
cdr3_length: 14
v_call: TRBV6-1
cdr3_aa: CASSQPGFNQPQHF
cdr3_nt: TGTGCCAGCAGCCAACCGGGCTTCAATCAGCCCCAGCATTTT

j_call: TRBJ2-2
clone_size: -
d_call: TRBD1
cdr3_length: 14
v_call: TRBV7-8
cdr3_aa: CASSRDRGAGELFF
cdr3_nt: TGTGCCAGCAGCCGGGACAGGGGAGCCGGGGAGCTGTTTTTT

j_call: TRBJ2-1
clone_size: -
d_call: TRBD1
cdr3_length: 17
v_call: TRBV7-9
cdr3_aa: CASSFPYRDRVYNEQFF
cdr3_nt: TGTGCCAGCAGCTTCCCCTACCGGGACAGAGTATACAATGAGCAGTTCTTC

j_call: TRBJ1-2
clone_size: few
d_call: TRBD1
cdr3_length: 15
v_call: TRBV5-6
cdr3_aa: CASSPSGQGLYGYTF
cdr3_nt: TGTGCCAGCAGCCCATCCGGACAGGGACTCTATGGCTACACCTTC

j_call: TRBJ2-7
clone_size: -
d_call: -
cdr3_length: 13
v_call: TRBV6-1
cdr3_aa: CASSFSSGLWQYF
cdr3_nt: TGTGCCAGCAGTTTTTCTTCAGGATTATGGCAGTACTTC

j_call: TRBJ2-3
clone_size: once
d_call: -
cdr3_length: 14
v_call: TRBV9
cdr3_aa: CASSPQPSTDTQYF
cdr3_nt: TGTGCCAGCAGTCCCCAACCAAGCACAGATACGCAGTATTTT

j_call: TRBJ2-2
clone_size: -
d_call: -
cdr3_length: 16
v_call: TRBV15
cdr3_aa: CATSFATGLNTGELFF
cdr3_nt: TGTGCCACCAGCTTCGCTACAGGGTTGAACACCGGGGAGCTGTTTTTT

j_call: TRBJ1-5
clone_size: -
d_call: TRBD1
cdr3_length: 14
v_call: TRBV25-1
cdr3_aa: CASSGQGGTQPQHF
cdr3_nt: TGTGCCAGCAGTGGACAGGGAGGCACTCAGCCCCAGCATTTT

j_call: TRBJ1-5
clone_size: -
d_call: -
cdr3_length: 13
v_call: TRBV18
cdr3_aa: CASSFGRNQPQHF
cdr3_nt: TGTGCCAGCTCATTCGGTCGAAATCAGCCCCAGCATTTT

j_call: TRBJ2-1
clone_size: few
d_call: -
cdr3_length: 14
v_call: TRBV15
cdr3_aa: CATSRDFGLNEQFF
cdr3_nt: TGTGCCACCAGCAGAGATTTTGGGTTGAATGAGCAGTTCTTC

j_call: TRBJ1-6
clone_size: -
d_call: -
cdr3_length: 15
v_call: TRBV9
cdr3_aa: CASSVEGSYNSPLHF
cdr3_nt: TGTGCCAGCAGCGTAGAGGGGTCCTATAATTCACCCCTCCACTTT

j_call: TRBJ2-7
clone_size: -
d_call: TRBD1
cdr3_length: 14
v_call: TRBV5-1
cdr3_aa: CASSLTGASYEQYF
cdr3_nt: TGCGCCAGCAGCTTAACAGGGGCATCCTACGAGCAGTACTTC

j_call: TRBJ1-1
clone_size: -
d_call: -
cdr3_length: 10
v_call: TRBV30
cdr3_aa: CAWSGTEAFF
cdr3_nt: TGTGCCTGGAGTGGGACAGAAGCTTTCTTT

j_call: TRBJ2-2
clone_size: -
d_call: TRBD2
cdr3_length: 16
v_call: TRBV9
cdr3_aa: CASSVLTSVGAGELFF
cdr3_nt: TGTGCCAGCAGCGTTCTTACTAGCGTTGGTGCCGGGGAGCTGTTTTTT

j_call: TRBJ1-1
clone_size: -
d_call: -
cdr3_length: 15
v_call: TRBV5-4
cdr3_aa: CASSLRKKGNTEAFF
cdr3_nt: TGTGCCAGCAGCTTGAGGAAGAAAGGGAACACTGAAGCTTTCTTT

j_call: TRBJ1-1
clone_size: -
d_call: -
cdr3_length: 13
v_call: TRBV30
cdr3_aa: CAWSRERNTEAFF
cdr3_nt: TGTGCCTGGAGCCGGGAGAGAAACACTGAAGCTTTCTTT

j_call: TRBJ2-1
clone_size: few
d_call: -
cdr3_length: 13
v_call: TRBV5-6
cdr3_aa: CASSARAGDEQFF
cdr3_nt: TGTGCCAGCAGCGCCAGGGCTGGCGATGAGCAGTTCTTC

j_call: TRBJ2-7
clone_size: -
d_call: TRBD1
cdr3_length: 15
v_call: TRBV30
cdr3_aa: CAWGQGLRSSYEQYF
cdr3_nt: TGTGCCTGGGGACAGGGCCTTAGGAGCTCCTACGAGCAGTACTTC

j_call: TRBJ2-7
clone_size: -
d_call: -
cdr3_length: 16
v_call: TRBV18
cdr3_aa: CASSPVERLSSYEQYF
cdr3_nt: TGTGCCAGCTCCCCCGTCGAACGTTTAAGCTCCTACGAGCAGTACTTC

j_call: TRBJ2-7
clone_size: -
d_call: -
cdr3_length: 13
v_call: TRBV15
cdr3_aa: CATSRASSYEQYF
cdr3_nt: TGTGCCACCAGCAGAGCCAGCTCCTACGAGCAGTACTTC